The source of this T cell receptor beta chain is a study of T cell responses to AZD1222 COVID-19 vaccine. Study-wide results and limits: Donors were largely white British and mainly female; clonal diversity was possibly underestimated.

The V and J ends lost 3 bases and 5 bases respectively, with 17 bases between them. Germline V gene data show CDR1 as SGHNT and CDR2 as YYREEE (reference sequence). The CDR3 sequence is 16 residues long. On this clone: Its antigen is undetermined.

Here immunoSEQ multiplex PCR was the method, and the copy in TCRdb shows in-frame clones only, minus some. The sample yields about 150,000 clones, 88% seen once. The gene calls are TRBV5-4 and TRBJ1-4; D gene ambiguous. This clonotype was sampled from an adult in good health. The material sequenced was peripheral blood, taken on day 0 of AZD1222 vaccination. This chain's CDR3 is CASSSAGGRPNEKLFF. The CDR3 DNA sequence: TGTGCCAGCAGCTCGGCAGGCGGACGGCCGAATGAAAAACTGTTTTTT.